This TCR beta chain was recorded in a study of shared clonotypes between healthy human individuals (dated by TCRdb to 2020 to 2022). For the study in its entirety: Two women and a few men aged 18 to 49 years were included in the cohort. For each donor, three plates each were used for CD4 naive and CD4 memory, two plates were used for CD8 naive, and one plate was used for CD8 memory. The study deeply sequenced blood TCR repertoires of five healthy adults to estimate repertoire size and the extent of clonotype sharing between individuals. Libraries were prepared and TCR repertoires were sequenced by different laboratories using diverse techniques, in order to increase sequencing depth and limit assay-specific biases. Between about 0.85 and 10 billion PBMCs per donor were obtained by leukapheresis. Overall study results and their limits: Larger estimated clonotype richness was generally found for naive subsets than for memory subsets. Around 5.4% of naive CD4, around 3.5% of naive CD8, about 2.5% of memory CD4, and approximately 0.39% of memory CD8 clonotypes were shared across a handful of donors. Pairwise subsampling led to the expectation that sequencing depth would affect the degree of clonotype sharing among donors. The small number of donors limited the genetic and exposure-history diversity represented. Even with the large sequencing depth, rarefaction of the sorted-subset datasets indicated that sequencing was incomplete. Sampling was restricted to blood, and TCR repertoires in tissues likely differ from the TCR repertoires found in blood. Compared with non-shared clonotypes, clonotypes shared by all four sorted-subset donors had higher generation probabilities.

As regards this clone: The antigen this receptor binds is unknown. Base quality data are lacking; no much larger clone is found one base away.

V and J are truncated by 4 bases and 0 bases respectively, leaving an intervening sequence of 18 bases. Measured from the cysteine to the phenylalanine, the CDR3 is 17 residues long. Solely the CDR3 DNA is kept, with 51 bases framed from the first base. CDR1 and CDR2 (SGHRS, YFSETQ) derive from the germline V gene. Using the deep immunoSEQ assay, multiplex PCR amplified TCR CDR3 regions from genomic DNA. For each cell subset, the extracted genomic DNA was distributed evenly across all wells of several immunoSEQ 96-well plates, and each plate served as one replicate. Each replicate PCR for sorted subsets received around 0.2 ug genomic DNA, equal to roughly 30,000 T cell genomes. The purified libraries were quantified using a Qubit 3.0 fluorometer, sized with a Bioanalyzer 2100, and then quantified again using the KAPA Library Quantification kit. Each immunoSEQ 96-well plate was sequenced on its own single-read 150-cycle Illumina NextSeq 550 flow cell. In the source study's methods: Because the immunoSEQ output held only junctional sequences and lacked quality scores, the filtering could not match the filtering applied to full-length reads. Sequences were annotated with PyIR, a Python wrapper for IgBLAST v1.9, using IMGT germline references to assign V/J genes and CDR3. Reads were filtered out if the reads had weak V/J assignments (E-value above 1e-6), no CDR3, stop codons, out-of-frame junctions, or ambiguous translated residues. A V3J clonotype was defined by an identical inferred V gene, J gene, and CDR3 amino acid sequence. Percentage overlap between repertoires was calculated by dividing the number of shared unique clonotypes by the size of the smaller repertoire. Richness of each repertoire was evaluated using RTK rarefaction, the Chao1 estimator, and Recon v2.1 estimates of unobserved clonotypes. OLGA was used to compute generation probabilities for all TCRbeta clonotypes that the gDNA method yielded from a few donors. TCRdb mirrors the immuneACCESS table, restricted to in-frame sequences. Some clones are absent from its copies; in checked studies, under half trace to an unresolved V gene, and the reason for the others is unknown. That table is the source of V, J and clone size, and D and trimming were worked out from the DNA. The sample table shows about 2 million clones, and about 95% are seen once. The ten largest clones add up to roughly 1% of the sample.

CD8 naive samples were CD45RO-negative cells positively selected for CCR7, giving a CD45RA+CCR7+ population that excluded TemRA cells. Healthy HIV-negative adults with no recently reported acute infections or vaccinations were included as donors. All donors were Caucasian adults living in Nashville, Tennessee, USA. Blood was collected by leukapheresis, and PBMCs were isolated by Ficoll-Histopaque density gradient centrifugation and then cryopreserved in liquid nitrogen vapor phase. Purity and quantity of every magnetically sorted T cell population were checked by analytical flow cytometry. Each sorted fraction had its genomic DNA isolated and then quantified by UV absorbance on a Nanodrop 2000c.

The origin of this receptor is a man between 18 and 29 years old in good health. Input material: naive CD8+ T cells sorted from blood. The cell subset or site tag for this specimen amounts to: CD45RA+CCR7+. The sequence is built from TRBV5-1 and TRBJ2-3; the D gene is perhaps TRBD1 or TRBD2, each of them matching over 6 bases. The CDR3 reads as follows: CASSDGGGAASTDTQYF. The nucleotide sequence reads TGCGCCAGCAGCGACGGAGGGGGAGCTGCTAGCACAGATACGCAGTATTTT.